What follows describes a single T cell receptor beta chain. With random hexamers, roughly 0.45 to 1 ug RNA was reverse transcribed. TCRdb reanalysed the immunoSEQ multiplex PCR reads using MiXCR and keeps one entry per CDR3 protein. The data show 150,000 to 190,000 distinct CDR3 sequences, roughly 95% seen once. The germline V gene encodes CDR1 SGHTA and CDR2 FQGNSA. CDR3 length equals 13 residues. The V end was cut by 5 bases, the J end by 11 bases, with 18 bases between. The sample comes from a study of CD8 T cells in Susac syndrome. This sequence was found in a human donor with Susac syndrome. The sample consisted of CD4+ T cells from PBMCs. This chain joins TRBV7-2 and TRBJ1-1, with no clear D. CDR3 nucleotides: TGTGCCAGCAGCCCGCCGAGTGCGTGGTTCGCTTTCTTT. Translation: CASSPPSAWFAFF.